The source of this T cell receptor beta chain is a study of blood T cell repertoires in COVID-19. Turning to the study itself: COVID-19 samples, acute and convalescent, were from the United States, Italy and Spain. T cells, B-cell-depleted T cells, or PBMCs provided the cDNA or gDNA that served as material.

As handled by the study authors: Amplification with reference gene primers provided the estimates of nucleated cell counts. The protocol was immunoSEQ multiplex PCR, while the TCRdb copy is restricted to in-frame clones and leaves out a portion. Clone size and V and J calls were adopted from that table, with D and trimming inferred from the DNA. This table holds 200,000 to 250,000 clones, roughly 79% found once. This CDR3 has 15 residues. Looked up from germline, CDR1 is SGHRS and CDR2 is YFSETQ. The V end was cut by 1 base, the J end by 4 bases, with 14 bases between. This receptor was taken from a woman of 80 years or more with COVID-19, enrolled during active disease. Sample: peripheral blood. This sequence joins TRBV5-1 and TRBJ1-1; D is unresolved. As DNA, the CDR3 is TGCGCCAGCAGCTTGTACTATGGAAGTGGCACTGAAGCTTTCTTT. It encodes CASSLYYGSGTEAFF.